The 32 T cell receptor beta chains presented below share a single source sample, sequenced in a study of T cell changes during pregnancy in multiple sclerosis. Only in-frame clones appear in the TCRdb table, and some are missing; sequencing was by immunoSEQ multiplex PCR. The table includes 52,000 or so clones, over 90% detected once. The sequenced sample was CD4+ T cells from peripheral blood mononuclear cells, obtained in the second trimester of pregnancy. These receptors were collected from a female donor with multiple sclerosis, enrolled in a pregnancy study.

The V and J genes are TRBV6-5 and TRBJ1-1; D gene uncertain. CDR3 length: 13 amino acids. Germline V gene sequence: CDR1 MNHEY, CDR2 SVGAGI. Trimming shortened V by 2 bases and J by 4 bases, and 8 bases separated the two germline ends. CDR3 loop: CASSYGHSTEAFF. DNA of the CDR3: TGTGCCAGCAGTTACGGCCACAGCACTGAAGCTTTCTTT.

Of note for this clone: Other nucleotide sequences in the sample specify the same CDR3. The V call is TRBV5-1, the J call TRBJ2-5, with TRBD1 matching 7 bases. CDR1 and CDR2 from the germline V gene are SGHRS and YFSETQ. CDR3 length: 14 residues. Germline trimming cut 0 bases from V and 3 bases from J; bases unmatched to any gene: 2. CDR3 coding DNA: TGCGCCAGCAGCTTGGGACAGGGTAAAGAGACCCAGTACTTC. The encoded protein is CASSLGQGKETQYF.

The genes are TRBV27 and TRBJ1-6; D unclear. CDR3 size: 12 residues. Germline CDR1 MNHEY, CDR2 SMNVEV (reference sequence). V lost 4 bases to trimming and J lost 13 bases, with 11 bases between them. CDR3 sequence: CASSSPTIPLHF. The CDR3 bases are TGTGCCAGCAGTTCCCCCACTATTCCCCTCCACTTT.

V is TRBV7-9 and J is TRBJ2-7; 8 bases agree with TRBD1. This CDR3 contains 13 residues. V gave up 3 bases and J gave up 7 bases; unmatched junction bases: 5. Germline V gene sequence: CDR1 SEHNR, CDR2 FQNEAQ (reference sequence). The CDR3 DNA sequence: TGTGCCAGCAGCTTTCAACAGGGGGTTGAGCAGTACTTC. Its translation: CASSFQQGVEQYF. The whole variable domain, filled in from reference TRBV7-9 and TRBJ2-7, reads DTGVSQNPRHKITKRGQNVTFRCDPISEHNRLYWYRQTLGQGPEFLTYFQNEAQLEKSRLLSDRFSAERPKGSFSTLEIQRTEQGDSAMYLCASSFQQGVEQYFGPGTRLTVT.

The table lists this clone with a count of one. The rearrangement links TRBV19 to TRBJ1-1; no firm D call. Germline lookup yields CDR1 LNHDA and CDR2 SQIVND (reference sequence). V lost 7 bases and J 1 base, leaving 10 bases between the germline ends. The CDR3 consists of 13 residues. As DNA, the CDR3 is TGTGCCAGTACCAATGAGGGGAACACTGAAGCTTTCTTT. This sequence encodes CASTNEGNTEAFF.

The chain is built from TRBV5-4 and TRBJ2-7; 10 bases map to TRBD1. This CDR3 is 13 amino acids long. The trim removed 4 bases at V and 5 bases at J, leaving 3 bases unmatched. Germline lookup yields CDR1 SGHNT and CDR2 YYREEE (reference sequence). CDR3 in DNA: TGTGCCAGCAGCCTGACAGGGGGCAACGAGCAGTACTTC. Translation: CASSLTGGNEQYF. The whole variable domain, remainder taken from reference TRBV5-4 and TRBJ2-7, is ETGVTQSPTHLIKTRGQQVTLRCSSQSGHNTVSWYQQALGQGPQFIFQYYREEENGRGNFPPRFSGLQFPNYSSELNVNALELDDSALYLCASSLTGGNEQYFGPGTRLTVT.

This clone was recorded only once. This chain joins TRBV19 and TRBJ1-5; possibly TRBD1 for D (5 bases). The CDR3 sequence is 15 residues long. The germline V gene has CDR1 LNHDA and CDR2 SQIVND (reference sequence). V lost 5 bases to trimming and J lost 1 base, with 12 bases between them. The CDR3 bases are TGTGCCAGTAGTCAAACGACAGTAAGCAATCAGCCCCAGCATTTT. This gives the protein CASSQTTVSNQPQHF.

This chain links TRBV30 with TRBJ2-3, with D tentatively TRBD2 (7 bases). The germline V gene has CDR1 GTSNPN and CDR2 SVGIG (reference sequence). V dropped 4 bases and J dropped 6 bases, with 20 bases sitting between them. The CDR3 consists of 15 residues. The DNA for the CDR3 is TGTGCCTGGACCATGTTTGGGGGGGCGACTGATACGCAGTATTTT. It is translated as CAWTMFGGATDTQYF.

The chain links TRBV7-9 to TRBJ1-2, with D tentatively TRBD1 (6 bases). Germline V gene data show CDR1 as SEHNR and CDR2 as FQNEAQ (reference sequence). With 5 bases removed from V and 8 bases from J, the gap between germline ends came to 9 bases. The CDR3 runs 11 residues. CDR3 region: CASSRTVGYTF. CDR3 bases: TGTGCCAGCAGCCGGACAGTAGGCTACACCTTC. The complete variable domain, with remaining parts taken from reference TRBV7-9 and TRBJ1-2, reads DTGVSQNPRHKITKRGQNVTFRCDPISEHNRLYWYRQTLGQGPEFLTYFQNEAQLEKSRLLSDRFSAERPKGSFSTLEIQRTEQGDSAMYLCASSRTVGYTFGSGTRLTVV.

The chain employs TRBV9 and TRBJ1-2, with a tentative D call TRBD1 (6 bases). The length of the CDR3 is 13 residues. The V and J ends lost 3 bases and 8 bases respectively, with 14 bases between them. Germline V CDR1 and CDR2: SGDLS, YYNGEE. The CDR3 is CASSDSGRGGYTF. In DNA form, the CDR3 reads TGTGCCAGCAGCGACTCGGGAAGGGGGGGCTACACCTTC. The whole variable domain, filled in from reference TRBV9 and TRBJ1-2, reads DSGVTQTPKHLITATGQRVTLRCSPRSGDLSVYWYQQSLDQGLQFLIQYYNGEERAKGNILERFSAQQFPDLHSELNLSSLELGDSALYFCASSDSGRGGYTFGSGTRLTVV.

The chain combines TRBV19 with TRBJ2-3; 10 bases map to TRBD1. Germline V gene lookup returns CDR1 LNHDA and CDR2 SQIVND (reference sequence). V was clipped by 1 base and J by 5 bases; unmatched bases: 6. The CDR3 has 16 residues. The CDR3 DNA is TGTGCCAGTAGTATAGGATCGGGACAGGGGTTAGATACGCAGTATTTT. Its translation: CASSIGSGQGLDTQYF.

This chain links TRBV10-1 with TRBJ1-1, with a tentative D call TRBD1 (5 bases). Trimming removed 3 bases from V and 3 bases from J, with 8 bases in between. Germline CDR1 WNHNN, CDR2 SYGVQD (reference sequence). This CDR3 is 13 amino acids long. The CDR3 DNA is TGCGCCAGCAGTGACCAGGGTTACACTGAAGCTTTCTTT. Its protein is CASSDQGYTEAFF.

The gene calls are TRBV13 and TRBJ2-1, with 10 bases lining up with TRBD2. V dropped 4 bases and J dropped 8; count of bases not matched to a gene: 5. CDR3 length: 14 amino acids. Germline CDR1 reads PRHDT; CDR2 reads FYEKMQ (reference sequence). CDR3 residues: CASSSSGRIDEQFF. The CDR3 nucleotides read TGTGCCAGCAGCTCTAGCGGGAGAATCGATGAGCAGTTCTTC. The variable domain in full, completed from reference TRBV13 and TRBJ2-1, reads AAGVIQSPRHLIKEKRETATLKCYPIPRHDTVYWYQQGPGQDPQFLISFYEKMQSDKGSIPDRFSAQQFSDYHSELNMSSLELGDSALYFCASSSSGRIDEQFFGPGTRLTVL.

This chain joins TRBV7-9 and TRBJ2-3; D remains unclear. CDR1 SEHNR and CDR2 FQNEAQ come from the germline V gene (reference sequence). The CDR3 consists of 13 residues. V was clipped by 2 bases and J by 0 bases, with 3 bases between them. CDR3 in amino acids: CASSLSSTDTQYF. The CDR3 DNA reads TGTGCCAGCAGCTTATCTAGCACAGATACGCAGTATTTT.

This clone was found once. This rearrangement joins TRBV19 to TRBJ2-7; possible D gene TRBD1, 6 bases. In germline, CDR1 is LNHDA, CDR2 SQIVND (reference sequence). This CDR3 contains 14 residues. Deletions cut 4 bases from V and 2 bases from J, with 12 bases between. The CDR3 is CASSTWDTTYEQYF. CDR3 nucleotide sequence: TGTGCCAGTAGTACCTGGGACACAACCTACGAGCAGTACTTC.

This rearrangement joins TRBV28 to TRBJ2-2; D is unresolved. The germline V and J ends were trimmed by 7 bases and 10 bases, with 19 bases remaining between them. The CDR3 totals 14 residues. Germline CDR1 MDHEN, CDR2 SYDVKM. The CDR3 DNA follows: TGTGCCAGCACCAGTACCCCGGGTATGGAGGAGCTGTTTTTT. Its translation is CASTSTPGMEELFF.

The chain carries TRBV9 and TRBJ2-5; a possible D gene is TRBD2 (5 bases). The CDR3 extends over 17 amino acids. V gave up 4 bases and J gave up 4 bases, with 23 bases separating them. Per the germline V gene, CDR1 is SGDLS and CDR2 is YYNGEE. DNA for the CDR3: TGTGCCAGCAGCCTCCCTCCACGGGGTTCGGGTATAGAGACCCAGTACTTC. Protein sequence: CASSLPPRGSGIETQYF.

The chain employs TRBV6-5 and TRBJ1-4, with D perhaps matching TRBD1 (6 bases). Trimming stripped 4 bases from V and 8 bases from J, with 17 bases between. CDR3 size: 15 residues. Germline CDR1 and CDR2: MNHEY and SVGAGI. CDR3 coding DNA: TGTGCCAGCAGTTTTATACAGGGAATAAAAGAAAAACTGTTTTTT. Translated: CASSFIQGIKEKLFF.

V and J are TRBV6-6 and TRBJ1-1, with TRBD1 matching 8 bases. This CDR3 has 15 residues. Unmatched junction bases numbered 7, after V lost 3 bases and J lost 4 bases. CDR1 MNHNY and CDR2 SVGAGI come from the germline V gene (reference sequence). The DNA of the CDR3 is TGTGCCAGCAGTTATGAGACAGGGGCTGGCACTGAAGCTTTCTTT. Residues: CASSYETGAGTEAFF.

The V call is TRBV18, the J call TRBJ1-2, with a tentative D call TRBD1 (5 bases). Trimming removed 5 bases at V and 4 bases at J, with 8 bases between. Looked up from germline, CDR1 is KGHSH and CDR2 is LQKENI. The CDR3 runs to 12 residues. CDR3 protein: CASSADSYGYTF. Written as DNA, the CDR3 is TGTGCCAGCTCAGCCGACAGCTATGGCTACACCTTC. Full variable domain (rest looked up from reference TRBV18 and TRBJ1-2): NAGVMQNPRHLVRRRGQEARLRCSPMKGHSHVYWYRQLPEEGLKFMVYLQKENIIDESGMPKERFSAEFPKEGPSILRIQQVVRGDSAAYFCASSADSYGYTFGSGTRLTVV.

The CDR3, as DNA: TGTGCCAGCAGTATCCCTGGGGCAAGTAACTATGGCTACACCTTC. Translated, it gives CASSIPGASNYGYTF. The chain couples TRBV6-1 to TRBJ1-2; weak D call: TRBD1 (5 bases). CDR3 size: 15 residues. Germline V gene data show CDR1 as MNHNS and CDR2 as SASEGT. Trimming cost V 5 bases and J 1 base, with 14 bases left between them.

The chain uses TRBV5-1 and TRBJ2-1; TRBD2 matches at 14 bases. The CDR3 consists of 18 residues. Per the germline V gene, CDR1 is SGHRS and CDR2 is YFSETQ. V lost 0 bases to trimming and J lost 4 bases; unmatched junction nucleotides: 6. The CDR3 sequence: CASSLETSGGAIYNEQFF. CDR3 sequence (DNA): TGCGCCAGCAGCTTGGAGACTAGCGGGGGGGCCATATACAATGAGCAGTTCTTC.

This chain uses TRBV6-1 with TRBJ2-7; perhaps TRBD1 as D (6 bases). The CDR3 length is 12 residues. The germline V and J ends were trimmed by 4 bases and 6 bases, with 10 bases remaining between them. Germline loops: CDR1 MNHNS, CDR2 SASEGT. The CDR3 DNA reads as TGTGCCAGCAGTGTCAAGGGGGTCGAGCAGTACTTC. It is translated as CASSVKGVEQYF.

The genes are TRBV6-4 and TRBJ2-3, with 9 bases matching TRBD1. The CDR3 has 13 residues. Germline V gene lookup returns CDR1 MRHNA and CDR2 SNTAGT. Germline trimming cut 3 bases from V and 7 bases from J; bases unmatched to any gene: 2. CDR3 amino acids: CASSEGQGNTQYF. CDR3 sequence (DNA): TGTGCCAGCAGTGAGGGACAGGGAAATACGCAGTATTTT.

This clone was detected only a few times. The chain carries TRBV6-5 and TRBJ2-1; 9 nucleotides agree with TRBD2. Germline V CDR1 and CDR2: MNHEY, SVGAGI. V dropped 6 bases and J dropped 7; count of bases not matched to a gene: 10. The CDR3 consists of 15 residues. CDR3 bases: TGTGCCAGCAGCCTGCGGGGGGGCCCTTATAATGAGCAGTTCTTC. It codes for CASSLRGGPYNEQFF.

The chain uses TRBV19 and TRBJ2-2; no firm D call. V gave up 1 base and J gave up 1 base, with 4 bases separating them. The CDR3 sequence is 14 residues long. The germline V gene has CDR1 LNHDA and CDR2 SQIVND (reference sequence). This CDR3 reads CASSIAGNTGELFF. CDR3 DNA sequence: TGTGCCAGTAGTATAGCGGGGAACACCGGGGAGCTGTTTTTT.

J is TRBJ2-1 and V is TRBV15; tentative D call: TRBD2 (5 bases). This CDR3 is 13 amino acids long. Germline lookup yields CDR1 LNHNV and CDR2 YYDKDF (reference sequence). V lost 1 base and J 7 bases, leaving 8 bases between the germline ends. The DNA of the CDR3 is TGTGCCACCAGCAGAGGGCTAGCTAATGAGCAGTTCTTC. Its translation is CATSRGLANEQFF. Filled out from reference TRBV15 and TRBJ2-1, the complete variable domain reads DAMVIQNPRYQVTQFGKPVTLSCSQTLNHNVMYWYQQKSSQAPKLLFHYYDKDFNNEADTPDNFQSRRPNTSFCFLDIRSPGLGDTAMYLCATSRGLANEQFFGPGTRLTVL.

This rearrangement joins TRBV5-1 to TRBJ1-1; D is ambiguous. The CDR3 spans 13 residues. Germline CDR1 and CDR2: SGHRS and YFSETQ. V lost 4 bases to trimming and J lost 2 bases, with 9 bases between them. CDR3 sequence (DNA): TGCGCCAGCAGCCCGACACTTAACACTGAAGCTTTCTTT. Its protein product is CASSPTLNTEAFF.

The J gene is TRBJ1-5, the V gene TRBV7-8; possible D gene TRBD1, 6 bases. V dropped 3 bases and J dropped 4 bases, with 16 bases sitting between them. This CDR3 region has 16 residues. CDR1 and CDR2 (germline): SGHVS, FQNEAQ. Here the CDR3 DNA reads TGTGCCAGCAGCTTGGAACAGGCAGGGGCTAATCAGCCCCAGCATTTT. Protein product: CASSLEQAGANQPQHF.

V is TRBV5-1 and J is TRBJ1-4; the D is unclear. Germline CDR1 and CDR2: SGHRS and YFSETQ. The CDR3 has 16 residues. Trimming took off 3 bases at V and 3 bases at J, with 15 bases between the two ends. CDR3 bases: TGCGCCAGCAGCTCCACTGGCGGCGGGGCTAATGAAAAACTGTTTTTT. It translates to CASSSTGGGANEKLFF. The whole variable domain, filled in from reference TRBV5-1 and TRBJ1-4, reads KAGVTQTPRYLIKTRGQQVTLSCSPISGHRSVSWYQQTPGQGLQFLFEYFSETQRNKGNFPGRFSGRQFSNSRSEMNVSTLELGDSALYLCASSSTGGGANEKLFFGSGTQLSVL.

This chain uses TRBV14 with TRBJ2-2, with D tentatively TRBD2 (6 bases). Trimming removed 2 bases at V and 4 bases at J, with 11 bases between. This CDR3 region has 15 residues. The germline V gene encodes CDR1 SGHDN and CDR2 FVKESK. CDR3 nucleotide sequence: TGTGCCAGCAGCCAACTAGCGCTTGGCACCGGGGAGCTGTTTTTT. Protein product: CASSQLALGTGELFF.

V is TRBV19 and J is TRBJ2-7; D is possibly TRBD2 (6 bases). V shed 1 base and J shed 6 bases, with 10 bases lying between them. The CDR3 is made up of 13 amino acids. The germline V gene encodes CDR1 LNHDA and CDR2 SQIVND (reference sequence). CDR3 amino acids: CASSIVGGIEQYF. In nucleotides, the CDR3 is TGTGCCAGTAGTATAGTTGGAGGGATCGAGCAGTACTTC.